These 19 T cell receptor beta chains originate from one sample sequenced in a study of breast tumors, draining lymph nodes, adjacent tissues. Samples came from axillary lymph nodes draining the breast cancer. One entry per CDR3 protein, called by TCRdb with MiXCR from the multiplex PCR reads. The data contain 75,000 to 100,000 distinct CDR3 sequences, under 25% of them seen just once; the ten biggest clones take up about 2.4%. The sample taken for sequencing was axillary lymph node tissue. The source of these receptors is a female donor with breast cancer. Some clones in this sample may be carry-over from other donors' samples.

This clonotype appeared a few times. The V and J genes are TRBV3-1 and TRBJ1-4; TRBD1 is a possible D gene (6 bases). Germline assignment: CDR1 LGHDT and CDR2 YNNKEL (reference sequence). CDR3 length equals 15 residues. V was pared by 7 bases and J by 7 bases, with 19 bases between. This chain's CDR3 is CASTPQGREGEKLFF. The CDR3 coding sequence is TGTGCCAGCACCCCACAGGGCAGGGAGGGTGAAAAACTGTTTTTT.

This clonotype was seen at least ten times. The chain combines TRBV6-2 or TRBV6-3 with TRBJ2-3, with D perhaps matching TRBD1 (6 bases). This CDR3 is built from 15 residues. In germline, CDR1 is MNHEY, CDR2 SVGEGT. Trimming cost V 6 bases and J 0 bases, with 13 bases left between them. The CDR3 coding sequence is TGTGCCAGCAGCCTCCAGGGACATAGCACAGATACGCAGTATTTT. Its protein is CASSLQGHSTDTQYF.

This clonotype has ten or more counts. This chain links TRBV20-1 with TRBJ2-3; 7 positions agree with TRBD2. With V trimmed by 3 bases and J by 2 bases, 8 bases remained unmatched. The CDR3 length is 15 residues. Germline V gene data show CDR1 as DFQATT and CDR2 as SNEGSKA (reference sequence). The CDR3 reads CSARWLAGSTDTQYF. The CDR3 region has the DNA TGCAGTGCTAGGTGGTTAGCGGGTTCCACAGATACGCAGTATTTT.

As for this clonotype: A clone one base away is much larger, so this may be a read error. The conserved phenylalanine or tryptophan is not found at the CDR3 terminus, so this likely reflects a read error. V and J are TRBV7-3 and TRBJ1-3, with D unresolved. The length of the CDR3 is 13 residues. CDR1 is SGHTA, CDR2 FQGTGA, per germline. Trimming left V 6 bases short and J 4 bases short, with 10 bases between. In DNA form, the CDR3 reads TGTGCCAGCAGAGCTGCCGCCGGAAACACCATATATTCT. This codes for CASRAAAGNTIYS.

This clonotype showed up many times. The rearrangement uses TRBV12-3 or TRBV12-4 and TRBJ2-7; D assignment may be TRBD1 or TRBD2 (6 bases each). The CDR3 has 15 residues. The ends were cut back, 4 bases at V and 4 bases at J, with 17 bases in the middle. The CDR3 nucleotides read TGTGCCAGCAGTTCGGGGGCAGGGGTCTCATACGAGCAGTACTTC. Translating it yields CASSSGAGVSYEQYF.

Many counts were recorded for this clonotype. The V call is TRBV15, the J call TRBJ2-7, with 7 bases aligning to TRBD2. There are 14 residues in the CDR3. The germline V gene encodes CDR1 LNHNV and CDR2 YYDKDF (reference sequence). Losses at the gene ends were 0 bases for V and 5 bases for J; bases not matched to a gene: 4. The CDR3: CATSRDAGVHEQYF. The CDR3 DNA reads as TGTGCCACCAGCAGAGATGCGGGAGTCCACGAGCAGTACTTC.

This clonotype appeared many times. The chain is built from TRBV2 and TRBJ2-2; possibly TRBD1 for D (6 bases). The V end lost 2 bases, the J end lost 7 bases, and 17 bases lay between the germline ends. There are 16 residues in the CDR3. Germline values: CDR1 SNHLY, CDR2 FYNNEI. The CDR3 sequence is CASSERRTVLSGELFF. The CDR3 coding sequence is TGTGCCAGCAGTGAAAGGAGGACAGTCCTAAGCGGGGAGCTGTTTTTT.

This clonotype appeared a single time. The chain couples TRBV27 to TRBJ2-3; 12 nucleotides line up with TRBD2. The V segment lost 3 bases and the J segment 5 bases; nucleotides outside the gene matches: 12. This CDR3 is 18 amino acids long. The V gene's germline CDR1 is MNHEY and CDR2 SMNVEV (reference sequence). The CDR3 here is CASSLTSGSVLAIDTQYF. In nucleotides, the CDR3 is TGTGCCAGCAGTTTGACTAGCGGGAGTGTACTGGCGATAGATACGCAGTATTTT.

There are a few counts of this clonotype. Being one base from a much bigger clone, this may be a read error. This chain links TRBV5-4 with TRBJ2-1, with TRBD2 matching over 10 bases. Germline V lookup: CDR1 SGHNT, CDR2 YYREEE (reference sequence). CDR3 length: 16 residues. Trimming took 4 bases from V and 8 from J; bases not matched to a gene: 12. CDR3 nucleotide sequence: TGTGCCAGCAGCCCCCAGAAAGCGGGAGGGCGGGATGAGCAGTTCTTC. It encodes CASSPQKAGGRDEQFF.

This clonotype showed up many times. The CDR3 reads CASSLGRQGAYEQYF. As DNA, the CDR3 is TGTGCCAGCAGTTTAGGCCGACAGGGAGCCTACGAGCAGTACTTC. The chain couples TRBV27 to TRBJ2-7, with 7 nucleotides matching TRBD1. This CDR3 is 15 amino acids long. Germline V gives CDR1 MNHEY, CDR2 SMNVEV (reference sequence). Losses at the gene ends were 2 bases for V and 2 bases for J; bases not matched to a gene: 6.

A note on this clonotype: This clone may be a read error of a much larger clone one base away. The chain recombines TRBV7-2 with TRBJ1-5; unclear D gene. This CDR3 has 13 residues. Trimming took 5 bases from V and 7 from J, leaving 12 bases between them. Germline V gives CDR1 SGHTA, CDR2 FQGNSA. The CDR3 region is CASSQEGAQPQHF. The CDR3 bases are TGTGCCAGCAGCCAAGAGGGCGCCCAGCCCCAGCATTTT.

This clonotype has ten or more counts. The J gene is TRBJ2-7, the V gene TRBV5-1; D is tentatively TRBD1 or TRBD2 (5 bases each). Germline V lookup: CDR1 SGHRS, CDR2 YFSETQ. The CDR3 spans 15 residues. With 0 bases removed from V and 6 bases from J, the gap between germline ends came to 16 bases. CDR3 DNA: TGCGCCAGCAGCTTGGCCGGGACCCAGGCTCGCGAGCAGTACTTC. This encodes CASSLAGTQAREQYF.

For this clonotype: A single base separates this from a much larger clone, so it may be a read error. This chain links TRBV20-1 with TRBJ2-3; TRBD2 is a possible D gene (5 bases). The CDR3 has 16 amino acids. In germline, CDR1 is DFQATT, CDR2 SNEGSKA (reference sequence). The CDR3 sequence: CSASPLLETPTNTQYF. The CDR3 coding sequence is TGCAGTGCTAGCCCCCTACTAGAAACCCCCACAAATACGCAGTATTTT.

This clonotype occurred many times. This chain uses TRBV7-2 with TRBJ1-3; D is unclear. Germline assignment: CDR1 SGHTA and CDR2 FQGNSA. This CDR3 is built from 13 residues. Trimming removed 8 bases from V and 0 bases from J, with 8 bases in between. For the CDR3, the DNA is TGTGCCAGCTCGACGAGCTCTGGAAACACCATATATTTT. It is translated as CASSTSSGNTIYF.

This clonotype has at least ten counts. This chain's CDR3 is CASSRWSGRQPQHF. The CDR3 DNA reads as TGTGCCAGCAGCCGTTGGTCAGGGCGTCAGCCCCAGCATTTT. The rearrangement uses TRBV7-4 and TRBJ1-5; possibly TRBD1 for D (5 bases). Per the germline V gene, CDR1 is SGHVT and CDR2 is SQSDAQ. The V and J ends lost 5 bases and 6 bases respectively, with 14 bases between them. CDR3 size: 14 residues. Based on the CDR3 plus reference TRBV7-4 and TRBJ1-5, the full variable domain is GAGVSQSPRYKVAKRGRDVALRCDSISGHVTLYWYRQTLGQGSEVLTYSQSDAQRDKSGRPSGRFSAERPERSVSTLKIQRTEQGDSAVYLCASSRWSGRQPQHFGDGTRLSIL.

The gene calls are TRBV28 and TRBJ2-1, with 9 bases aligning to TRBD2. The CDR3 is made up of 14 amino acids. Germline assignment: CDR1 MDHEN and CDR2 SYDVKM. V lost 4 bases to trimming and J lost 7 bases; unmatched junction nucleotides: 5. The DNA for the CDR3 is TGTGCCAGCAGTTGGCGGGAGGGCCAAAATGAGCAGTTCTTC. Encoded protein: CASSWREGQNEQFF.

This clonotype came up many times. The chain recombines TRBV3-1 with TRBJ2-1; 9 nucleotides line up with TRBD2. The ends lost 7 bases at V and 4 bases at J; junction bases unmatched: 5. Germline V gives CDR1 LGHDT, CDR2 YNNKEL (reference sequence). The CDR3 is made up of 14 amino acids. The chain's CDR3 is CASIASGVYNEQFF. In DNA form, the CDR3 reads TGTGCCAGCATTGCTAGCGGGGTTTACAATGAGCAGTTCTTC.

This clonotype has only one observation. The junction departs from germline at one end; a sequencing error may be responsible. This chain uses TRBV28 with TRBJ2-1; possible D gene TRBD2, 5 bases. Germline CDR1 and CDR2: MDHEN and SYDVKM. The CDR3 is 14 amino acids. The CDR3 DNA reads as TGTGCCAGCCTGGGAGCAGGCCGGTACAATGAGCGGTTCTTC. This sequence encodes CASLGAGRYNERFF.

This clonotype was seen repeatedly, ten times or more. The genes are TRBV19 and TRBJ2-1, with TRBD2 matching over 10 bases. This CDR3 is built from 16 residues. J gave up 8 bases and V 2 bases, and 9 bases lay outside the gene matches. CDR1 is LNHDA and CDR2 is SQIVND in the germline V gene (reference sequence). Written as DNA, the CDR3 is TGTGCCAGTAGTATACAGGGAGCGGGAGGGGATCATGAGCAGTTCTTC. The encoded protein is CASSIQGAGGDHEQFF.